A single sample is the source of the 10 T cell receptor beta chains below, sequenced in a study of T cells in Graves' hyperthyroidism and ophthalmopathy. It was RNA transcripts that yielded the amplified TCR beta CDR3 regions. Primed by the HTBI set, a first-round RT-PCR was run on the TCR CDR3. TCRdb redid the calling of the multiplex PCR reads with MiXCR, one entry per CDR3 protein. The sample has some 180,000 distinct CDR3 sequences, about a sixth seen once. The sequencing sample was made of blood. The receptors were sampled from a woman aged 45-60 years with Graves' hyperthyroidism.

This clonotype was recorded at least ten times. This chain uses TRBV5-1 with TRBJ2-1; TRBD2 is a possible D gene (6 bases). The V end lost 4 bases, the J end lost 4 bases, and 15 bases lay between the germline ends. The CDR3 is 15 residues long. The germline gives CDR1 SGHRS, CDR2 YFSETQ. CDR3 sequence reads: CASSPDSGAYNEQFF. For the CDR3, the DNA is TGCGCCAGCAGCCCCGATAGCGGAGCGTACAATGAGCAGTTCTTC.

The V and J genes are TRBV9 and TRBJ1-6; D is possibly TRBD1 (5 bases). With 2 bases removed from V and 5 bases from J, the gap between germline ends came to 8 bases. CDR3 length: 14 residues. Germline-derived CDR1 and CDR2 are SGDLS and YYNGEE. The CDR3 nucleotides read TGTGCCAGCAGCGTCAAGGGGAATAATTCACCCCTCCACTTT. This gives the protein CASSVKGNNSPLHF.

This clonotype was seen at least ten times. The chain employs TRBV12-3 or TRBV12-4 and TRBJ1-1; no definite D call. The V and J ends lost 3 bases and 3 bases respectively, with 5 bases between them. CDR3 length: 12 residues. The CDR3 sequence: CASSLYHTEAFF. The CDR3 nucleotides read TGTGCCAGCAGTTTGTACCACACTGAAGCTTTCTTT.

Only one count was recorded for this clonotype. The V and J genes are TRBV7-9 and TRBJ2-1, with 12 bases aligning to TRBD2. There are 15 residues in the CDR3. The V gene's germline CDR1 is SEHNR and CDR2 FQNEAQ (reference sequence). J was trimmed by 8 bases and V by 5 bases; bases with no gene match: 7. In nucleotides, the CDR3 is TGTGCCAGCAGCCAAGAACTAGCGGGAGGATATGAGCAGTTCTTC. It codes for CASSQELAGGYEQFF.

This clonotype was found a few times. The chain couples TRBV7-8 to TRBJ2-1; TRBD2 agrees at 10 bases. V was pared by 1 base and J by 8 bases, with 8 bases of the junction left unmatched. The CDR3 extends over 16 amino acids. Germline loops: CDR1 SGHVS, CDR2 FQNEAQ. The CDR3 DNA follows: TGTGCCAGCAGCTTAGGCGCTAGCGGGAGCGGGGATGAGCAGTTCTTC. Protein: CASSLGASGSGDEQFF.

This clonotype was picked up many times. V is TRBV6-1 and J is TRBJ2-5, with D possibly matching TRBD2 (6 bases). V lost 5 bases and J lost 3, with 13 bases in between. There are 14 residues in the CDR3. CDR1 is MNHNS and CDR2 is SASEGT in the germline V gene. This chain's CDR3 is CASSPMSGEETQYF. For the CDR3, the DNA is TGTGCCAGCAGTCCTATGTCGGGGGAAGAGACCCAGTACTTC.

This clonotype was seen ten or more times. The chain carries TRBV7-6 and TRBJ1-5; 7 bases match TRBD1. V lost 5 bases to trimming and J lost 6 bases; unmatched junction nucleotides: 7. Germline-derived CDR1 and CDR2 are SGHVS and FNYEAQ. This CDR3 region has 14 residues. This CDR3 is CASSQGGAGQPQHF. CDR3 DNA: TGTGCCAGCAGCCAGGGGGGCGCGGGTCAGCCCCAGCATTTT. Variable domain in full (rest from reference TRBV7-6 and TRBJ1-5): GAGVSQSPRYKVTKRGQDVALRCDPISGHVSLYWYRQALGQGPEFLTYFNYEAQQDKSGLPNDRFSAERPEGSISTLTIQRTEQRDSAMYRCASSQGGAGQPQHFGDGTRLSIL.

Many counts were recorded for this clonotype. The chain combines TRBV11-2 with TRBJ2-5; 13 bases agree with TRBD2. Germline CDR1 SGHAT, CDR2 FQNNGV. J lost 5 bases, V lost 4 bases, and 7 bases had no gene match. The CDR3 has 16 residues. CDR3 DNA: TGTGCCAGCAGCTCTGGGACTAGCGGGATTCGCGAGACCCAGTACTTC. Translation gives CASSSGTSGIRETQYF.

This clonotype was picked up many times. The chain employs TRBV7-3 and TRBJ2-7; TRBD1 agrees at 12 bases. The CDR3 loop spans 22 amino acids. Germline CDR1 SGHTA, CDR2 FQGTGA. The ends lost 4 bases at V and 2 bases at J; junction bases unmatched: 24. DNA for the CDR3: TGTGCCAGCAGCTCCAGACCCGGGACAGGGGGCGCGGCGCGGGAGGTCACCTACGAGCAGTACTTC. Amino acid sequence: CASSSRPGTGGAAREVTYEQYF.

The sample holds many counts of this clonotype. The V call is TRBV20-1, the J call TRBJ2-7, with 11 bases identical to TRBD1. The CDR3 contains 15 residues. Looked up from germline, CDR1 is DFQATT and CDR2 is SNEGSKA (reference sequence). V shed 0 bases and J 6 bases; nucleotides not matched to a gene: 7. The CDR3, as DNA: TGCAGTGCTAGAGATCACGGGACAGGGGGTGTCGAGCAGTACTTC. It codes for CSARDHGTGGVEQYF.